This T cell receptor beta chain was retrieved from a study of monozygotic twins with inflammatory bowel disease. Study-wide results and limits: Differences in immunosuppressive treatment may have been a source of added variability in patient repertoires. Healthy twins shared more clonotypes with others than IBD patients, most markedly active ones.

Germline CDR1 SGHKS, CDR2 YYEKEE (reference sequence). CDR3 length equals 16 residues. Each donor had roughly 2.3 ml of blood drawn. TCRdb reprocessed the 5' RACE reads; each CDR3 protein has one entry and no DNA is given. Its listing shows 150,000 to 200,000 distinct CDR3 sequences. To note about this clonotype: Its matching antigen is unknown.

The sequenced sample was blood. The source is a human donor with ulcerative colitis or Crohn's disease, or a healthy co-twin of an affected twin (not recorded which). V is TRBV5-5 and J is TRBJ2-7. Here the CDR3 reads CASSFRFWGNPSEQYF.